These T cell receptor beta chains were read from a single sample in a study of T cell changes during pregnancy in multiple sclerosis. The assay was immunoSEQ multiplex PCR, and TCRdb's table has in-frame clones only and misses some. This table has 90,000 to 120,000 clones, approximately 94% appearing once. Material: peripheral blood, obtained before pregnancy. These receptors were taken from a female donor with multiple sclerosis, enrolled in a pregnancy study. The CDR3 runs from the conserved cysteine through the conserved F or W. Fields, in order: CDR3 protein, CDR3 DNA, clone size, V gene, D gene, J gene. The D gene is left open where the match is weak. Expanded clones are given a class, and other clones once, few, many or no size at all.

CDR3: CASSYNRGLHEQYF
DNA: TGTGCCAGCAGTTACAACAGGGGTCTCCACGAGCAGTACTTC
size: -
V: TRBV28
D: TRBD1
J: TRBJ2-7

CDR3: CSVLAGGATNEKLFF
DNA: TGCAGCGTCCTGGCGGGGGGCGCAACTAATGAAAAACTGTTTTTT
size: -
V: TRBV29-1
D: -
J: TRBJ1-4

CDR3: CASSMGAALNTEAFF
DNA: TGTGCCAGTAGTATGGGGGCGGCGTTGAACACTGAAGCTTTCTTT
size: -
V: TRBV19
D: -
J: TRBJ1-1

CDR3: CASSMDGRRGTEAFF
DNA: TGTGCCAGTAGTATGGATGGCAGGCGGGGCACTGAAGCTTTCTTT
size: -
V: TRBV19
D: -
J: TRBJ1-1

CDR3: CASSSRSSGHIYGYTF
DNA: TGTGCCAGCAGCTCGAGGAGTTCGGGACACATATATGGCTACACCTTC
size: -
V: TRBV7-2
D: -
J: TRBJ1-2

CDR3: CASSISLGQVIPYEQYF
DNA: TGTGCCAGTAGTATTAGTCTAGGACAGGTTATACCCTACGAGCAGTACTTC
size: -
V: TRBV19
D: TRBD1
J: TRBJ2-7

CDR3: CASSWGGTEAFF
DNA: TGTGCCAGCAGCTGGGGGGGGACTGAAGCTTTCTTT
size: -
V: TRBV4-2
D: -
J: TRBJ1-1

CDR3: CASSVGTGLTQETQYF
DNA: TGTGCCAGCAGCGTAGGCACAGGGCTGACTCAAGAGACCCAGTACTTC
size: -
V: TRBV9
D: -
J: TRBJ2-5

CDR3: CASSSTGTSRTYEQYF
DNA: TGCGCCAGCAGCTCCACCGGGACTAGCCGAACCTACGAGCAGTACTTC
size: -
V: TRBV5-1
D: TRBD2
J: TRBJ2-7

CDR3: CASRGQGAKEPQHF
DNA: TGTGCCAGTAGGGGACAGGGGGCGAAGGAGCCCCAGCATTTT
size: -
V: TRBV19
D: TRBD1
J: TRBJ1-5

CDR3: CASSRSRGQKSNQPQHF
DNA: TGTGCCAGCAGCCGGTCCAGGGGGCAAAAGAGCAATCAGCCCCAGCATTTT
size: -
V: TRBV9
D: TRBD1
J: TRBJ1-5

CDR3: CASSPSGIHDEQFF
DNA: TGCGCCAGCAGCCCCTCGGGGATTCACGATGAGCAGTTCTTC
size: -
V: TRBV4-1
D: -
J: TRBJ2-1

CDR3: CASSLSGNQPQHF
DNA: TGTGCCAGCAGTTTATCCGGGAATCAGCCCCAGCATTTT
size: -
V: TRBV27
D: -
J: TRBJ1-5

CDR3: CASSGGTGANTGELFF
DNA: TGCGCCAGCAGTGGCGGGACAGGGGCGAACACCGGGGAGCTGTTTTTT
size: -
V: TRBV10-2
D: TRBD1
J: TRBJ2-2

CDR3: CASSIDAYEGGMNTEAFF
DNA: TGTGCCAGTAGTATAGATGCTTACGAAGGAGGGATGAACACTGAAGCTTTCTTT
size: -
V: TRBV19
D: -
J: TRBJ1-1

CDR3: CASSLSWGVDEQFF
DNA: TGTGCCAGCAGTTTATCCTGGGGGGTGGATGAGCAGTTCTTC
size: -
V: TRBV27
D: -
J: TRBJ2-1

CDR3: CASSHLPGGGTEAFF
DNA: TGCGCCAGCAGCCATCTCCCCGGGGGGGGCACTGAAGCTTTCTTT
size: once
V: TRBV4-1
D: -
J: TRBJ1-1

CDR3: CASSQGLAQHEQYF
DNA: TGTGCCAGCAGCCAAGGACTAGCTCAGCACGAGCAGTACTTC
size: -
V: TRBV6-6
D: TRBD2
J: TRBJ2-7

CDR3: CASSESRRQASLGAFF
DNA: TGTGCCAGCAGTGAAAGTCGGAGACAGGCCAGCTTGGGAGCTTTCTTT
size: once
V: TRBV6-1
D: -
J: TRBJ1-1

CDR3: CASSLYLESTDTQYF
DNA: TGCGCCAGCAGCTTGTACCTAGAGTCCACAGATACGCAGTATTTT
size: -
V: TRBV5-1
D: -
J: TRBJ2-3

CDR3: CATSEQGEQYF
DNA: TGTGCCACCAGCGAGCAGGGGGAGCAGTACTTC
size: -
V: TRBV15
D: -
J: TRBJ2-7

CDR3: CASSYPSGTGELFF
DNA: TGTGCCAGCAGCTACCCTAGCGGCACCGGGGAGCTGTTTTTT
size: -
V: TRBV11-2
D: TRBD2
J: TRBJ2-2

CDR3: CASSEAGSYGYTF
DNA: TGTGCCAGCAGTGAAGCGGGGAGCTATGGCTACACCTTC
size: -
V: TRBV25-1
D: -
J: TRBJ1-2

CDR3: CASRRASQETQYF
DNA: TGTGCCAGCAGGCGGGCTAGCCAAGAGACCCAGTACTTC
size: -
V: TRBV2
D: -
J: TRBJ2-5

CDR3: CASSRDRPSYEQYF
DNA: TGTGCCAGCAGCAGGGACAGGCCCTCCTACGAGCAGTACTTC
size: -
V: TRBV7-2
D: TRBD1
J: TRBJ2-7

CDR3: CASSSLGVDSYGYTF
DNA: TGTGCCAGCAGCTCCCTCGGGGTAGACTCCTATGGCTACACCTTC
size: once
V: TRBV11-2
D: -
J: TRBJ1-2

CDR3: CAWSLTRYNEQFF
DNA: TGTGCCTGGAGCCTGACTAGATACAATGAGCAGTTCTTC
size: -
V: TRBV30
D: -
J: TRBJ2-1

CDR3: CASSLLSGGANTEAFF
DNA: TGTGCCAGCAGCTTACTCAGCGGGGGCGCGAACACTGAAGCTTTCTTT
size: -
V: TRBV7-3
D: -
J: TRBJ1-1

CDR3: CASSQAGEQYNEQFF
DNA: TGCGCCAGCAGCCAAGCCGGGGAGCAATACAATGAGCAGTTCTTC
size: -
V: TRBV4-3
D: -
J: TRBJ2-1

CDR3: CASSLTSFSYNEQFF
DNA: TGCGCCAGCAGCCTAACTAGCTTTTCCTACAATGAGCAGTTCTTC
size: -
V: TRBV5-1
D: -
J: TRBJ2-1

CDR3: CASRERGTYEQYF
DNA: TGTGCCAGTAGAGAGCGGGGGACCTACGAGCAGTACTTC
size: -
V: TRBV19
D: TRBD2
J: TRBJ2-7

CDR3: CASSLASVQGKGEKLFF
DNA: TGTGCCAGCAGCTTAGCCTCCGTACAGGGGAAAGGTGAAAAACTGTTTTTT
size: -
V: TRBV13
D: TRBD1
J: TRBJ1-4

CDR3: CASSVGLNSRADTQYF
DNA: TGTGCCAGCAGCGTAGGCCTCAATAGCCGTGCAGATACGCAGTATTTT
size: -
V: TRBV9
D: -
J: TRBJ2-3

CDR3: CASRPGTGAHEQYF
DNA: TGTGCCAGCAGACCAGGGACAGGGGCCCACGAGCAGTACTTC
size: -
V: TRBV27
D: TRBD1
J: TRBJ2-7

CDR3: CASSFGTLGALQETQYF
DNA: TGCGCCAGCAGCTTTGGGACACTAGGTGCCTTACAAGAGACCCAGTACTTC
size: -
V: TRBV5-1
D: -
J: TRBJ2-5

CDR3: CASSLGPDSYYLDTDTQYF
DNA: TGTGCCAGCAGCTTAGGCCCTGATTCTTACTACCTGGACACAGATACGCAGTATTTT
size: -
V: TRBV7-8
D: -
J: TRBJ2-3

CDR3: CAWSDQGSRAFF
DNA: TGTGCCTGGAGTGACCAGGGCTCTCGAGCTTTCTTT
size: -
V: TRBV30
D: -
J: TRBJ1-1

CDR3: CASSLTDTGELFF
DNA: TGTGCCAGCAGTCTGACAGACACCGGGGAGCTGTTTTTT
size: -
V: TRBV14
D: -
J: TRBJ2-2

CDR3: CAISDPGTSGLEDTQYF
DNA: TGTGCCATCAGTGACCCCGGGACTAGCGGATTAGAAGATACGCAGTATTTT
size: -
V: TRBV10-3
D: TRBD2
J: TRBJ2-3

CDR3: CASSLDSQVSAYEQYF
DNA: TGCGCCAGCAGCTTGGATAGTCAGGTGTCAGCCTACGAGCAGTACTTC
size: once
V: TRBV5-1
D: -
J: TRBJ2-7

CDR3: CASSPNGGRTEAFF
DNA: TGTGCCAGCTCACCGAACGGGGGGCGCACTGAAGCTTTCTTT
size: -
V: TRBV18
D: -
J: TRBJ1-1

CDR3: CASSLGGNYGYTF
DNA: TGTGCCAGCAGCTTAGGAGGGAACTATGGCTACACCTTC
size: -
V: TRBV11-2
D: -
J: TRBJ1-2

CDR3: CSVHLPQHF
DNA: TGCAGCGTCCATTTGCCCCAGCATTTT
size: few
V: TRBV29-1
D: -
J: TRBJ1-5

CDR3: CASSDRNF
DNA: TGTGCCAGCAGTGACAGAAACTTC
size: -
V: TRBV6-1
D: -
J: TRBJ2-7

CDR3: CASSLGTSGYEQYF
DNA: TGTGCCAGCAGCTTGGGGACTAGCGGGTACGAGCAGTACTTC
size: -
V: TRBV5-6
D: TRBD2
J: TRBJ2-7

CDR3: CAWSVRTSGRYNEQFF
DNA: TGTGCCTGGAGTGTACGGACTAGCGGGAGATACAATGAGCAGTTCTTC
size: -
V: TRBV30
D: TRBD2
J: TRBJ2-1

CDR3: CASSLVGDEQYF
DNA: TGTGCCAGCAGCTTAGTCGGGGACGAGCAGTACTTC
size: -
V: TRBV7-8
D: -
J: TRBJ2-7

CDR3: CASSYDRRNEKLFF
DNA: TGTGCCAGCAGTTACGACAGGCGTAATGAAAAACTGTTTTTT
size: -
V: TRBV6-6
D: -
J: TRBJ1-4

CDR3: CASSLGQQNKVEAFF
DNA: TGTGCCAGCAGCTTAGGACAGCAGAATAAAGTTGAAGCTTTCTTT
size: -
V: TRBV7-9
D: -
J: TRBJ1-1

CDR3: CAIKGGSNTEAFF
DNA: TGTGCCATCAAGGGAGGGTCGAACACTGAAGCTTTCTTT
size: -
V: TRBV10-3
D: -
J: TRBJ1-1

CDR3: CASSPITGSEKLFF
DNA: TGCGCCAGCAGTCCTATAACAGGGAGTGAAAAACTGTTTTTT
size: -
V: TRBV5-1
D: -
J: TRBJ1-4

CDR3: CASSLASGRGRQFF
DNA: TGTGCCAGCAGCCTCGCGTCGGGCAGGGGAAGACAGTTCTTC
size: -
V: TRBV9
D: -
J: TRBJ2-1

CDR3: CASSGTGYFYEQYF
DNA: TGTGCCAGCAGTGGGACAGGTTACTTCTACGAGCAGTACTTC
size: -
V: TRBV25-1
D: TRBD1
J: TRBJ2-7

CDR3: CASSIWGNNEQFF
DNA: TGTGCCAGTAGTATATGGGGCAACAATGAGCAGTTCTTC
size: once
V: TRBV19
D: -
J: TRBJ2-1